This passage covers 6 T cell receptor beta chains from one sample sequenced in a study of T cell clonality in common variable immunodeficiency. Sequenced by immunoSEQ multiplex PCR; TCRdb stores in-frame clones only, minus some. The profile covers under 45,000 clones, none occurring a single time. The sequenced sample consisted of peripheral blood mononuclear cells. Receptors were obtained from a person aged 18 to 75 in good health.

In this sample, this clone turned up a few times. The CDR3 loop reads CAWSVGGGSEAFF. The sequenced CDR3 bases are TGTGCCTGGAGTGTCGGCGGTGGCTCTGAA. J is TRBJ1-1 and V is TRBV30; D unclear. The sequence runs out 3 residues before the end of the CDR3; the remainder is reconstructed from the germline J gene. Per the germline V gene, CDR1 is GTSNPN and CDR2 is SVGIG (reference sequence). This CDR3 has 13 residues. Between the trimmed V and J ends, which lost 0 bases and 6 bases, there was a span of 11 bases.

This clone was detected many times. The read ends 3 residues early relative to the CDR3; the germline J gene fills the gap. V is TRBV12-3 or TRBV12-4 and J is TRBJ2-1; 7 bases line up with TRBD1. The CDR3 covers 14 residues. V lost 5 bases, J lost 6 bases, and 7 bases stayed unmatched. The sequenced part of the CDR3 DNA is TGTGCCAGCAGTCAAAAAAGGGGGCGCAATGAG. This codes for CASSQKRGRNE. In full, the CDR3 reads CASSQKRGRNEQFF.

This clone has ten or more counts. The CDR3 end falls 3 residues outside the read, so it is completed with the germline J gene. The rearrangement uses TRBV18 and TRBJ1-2; TRBD1 matches at 11 bases. CDR3 length equals 14 residues. The ends lost 2 bases at V and 4 bases at J; junction bases unmatched: 0. Germline V CDR1 and CDR2: KGHSH, LQKENI. The CDR3 spells CASSPGTGGYGYTF. The CDR3 bases that were read are TGTGCCAGCTCACCAGGGACAGGGGGCTATGGC.

This clone was seen at least ten times. The read ends 3 residues before the CDR3 terminus; that terminus is restored from the germline J gene. This chain uses TRBV14 with TRBJ2-1; 8 bases line up with TRBD2. The germline gives CDR1 SGHDN, CDR2 FVKESK. V lost 1 base to trimming and J lost 4 bases; unmatched junction nucleotides: 6. This CDR3 is 16 amino acids long. The CDR3 bases that were read are TGTGCCAGCAGCCAAGTTCTCGGGGGGGCTTACAATGAG. Its protein product is CASSQVLGGAYNE. The CDR3 as a whole reads CASSQVLGGAYNEQFF.

This clone was seen ten or more times. The sequenced fragment ends 3 residues before the CDR3 boundary, so the rest is inferred from the germline J gene. The rearrangement joins TRBV19 to TRBJ1-1; 7 positions agree with TRBD1. V dropped 7 bases and J dropped 2; count of bases not matched to a gene: 7. The CDR3 has 14 residues. The germline CDR1 and CDR2 sequences are LNHDA and SQIVND (reference sequence). The CDR3 sequence is CASTRTGPNTEAFF. The CDR3 DNA, read in part, is TGTGCCAGTACCAGGACAGGTCCCAACACTGAA. Combining the CDR3 with reference TRBV19 and TRBJ1-1 gives the whole variable domain DGGITQSPKYLFRKEGQNVTLSCEQNLNHDAMYWYRQDPGQGLRLIYYSQIVNDFQKGDIAEGYSVSREKKESFPLTVTSAQKNPTAFYLCASTRTGPNTEAFFGQGTRLTVV.

This clone was seen at least ten times. The read ends 3 residues before the CDR3 terminus; that terminus is restored from the germline J gene. The V call is TRBV11-2, the J call TRBJ1-5; D call uncertain. The CDR3 runs to 15 residues. Trimming shortened V by 2 bases and J by 1 base, and 9 bases separated the two germline ends. Germline V CDR1 and CDR2: SGHAT, FQNNGV. The covered CDR3 bases are TGTGCCAGCAGCTTAAGCGGTGGCAGCAATCAGCCC. Residues: CASSLSGGSNQP. The complete CDR3 reads CASSLSGGSNQPQHF.